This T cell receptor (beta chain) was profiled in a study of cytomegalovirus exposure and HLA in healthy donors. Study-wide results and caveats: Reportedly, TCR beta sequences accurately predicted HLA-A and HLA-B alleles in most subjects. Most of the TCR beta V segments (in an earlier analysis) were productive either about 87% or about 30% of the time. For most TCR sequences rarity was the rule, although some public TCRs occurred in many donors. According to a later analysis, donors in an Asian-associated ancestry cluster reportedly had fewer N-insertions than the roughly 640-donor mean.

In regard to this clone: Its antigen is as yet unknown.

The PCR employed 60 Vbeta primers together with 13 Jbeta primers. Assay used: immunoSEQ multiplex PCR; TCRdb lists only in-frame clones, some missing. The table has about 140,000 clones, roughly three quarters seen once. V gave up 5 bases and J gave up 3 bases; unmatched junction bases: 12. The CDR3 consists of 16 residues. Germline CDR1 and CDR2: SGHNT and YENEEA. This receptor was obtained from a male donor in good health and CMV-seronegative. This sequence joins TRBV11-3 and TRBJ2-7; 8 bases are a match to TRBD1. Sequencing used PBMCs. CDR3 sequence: CASSTLTGTGFYEQYF. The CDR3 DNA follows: TGTGCCAGCAGCACACTGACGGGGACAGGATTCTACGAGCAGTACTTC.